This TCR beta chain comes out of a study of T cell repertoires in cytomegalovirus infection. Study-level information: Newly reported HLA-C-restricted and thoroughly characterized HLA-B-restricted CMV epitopes were employed. Public signatures in TCR beta pointed to CMV infection and matching HLA type.

There are 14 residues in the CDR3. The V gene's germline CDR1 is SGHDT and CDR2 YYEEEE. With 1 base removed from V and 0 bases from J, the gap between germline ends came to 5 bases. TCRdb reprocessed the reads via MiXCR and lists one record per CDR3 protein. This table has under 500,000 distinct CDR3 sequences, about two fifths appearing once. Study results and caveats: Ex vivo responses were dominated by HLA-C-restricted CMV-specific TCR beta clonotypes.

Note on this clonotype: The antigen remains undetermined.

The chain has TRBV5-6 and TRBJ2-1; no clear D. Sequenced material: cultured PBMCs, taken from culture after CMV antigen stimulation. This clonotype was sampled from a human donor in good health (CMV status not recorded). Some clones in this sample may be carry-over from other donors' samples. The chain's CDR3 is CASSLPDSYNEQFF. CDR3 in DNA: TGTGCCAGCAGCTTGCCGGACTCCTACAATGAGCAGTTCTTC.